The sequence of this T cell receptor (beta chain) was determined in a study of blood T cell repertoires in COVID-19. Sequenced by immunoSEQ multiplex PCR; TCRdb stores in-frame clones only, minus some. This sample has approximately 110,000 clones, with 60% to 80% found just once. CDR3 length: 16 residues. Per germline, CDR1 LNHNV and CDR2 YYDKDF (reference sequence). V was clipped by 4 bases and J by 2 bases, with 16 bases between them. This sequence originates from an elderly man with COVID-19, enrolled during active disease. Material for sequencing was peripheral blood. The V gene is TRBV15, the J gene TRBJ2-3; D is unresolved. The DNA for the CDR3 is TGTGCCACCAGCACCAACCCTCCGCCGGTCACAGATACGCAGTATTTT. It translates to CATSTNPPPVTDTQYF.